This TCR beta chain was found in a study of blood T cell repertoires in COVID-19. In the study overall: Italy, Spain and the United States were the sources of the convalescent and acute COVID-19 samples. The cDNA or gDNA used as material had been derived from T cells, B-cell-depleted T cells, or PBMCs.

In the authors' methods: Amplified reference gene primers provided the basis for estimating nucleated cell counts. Sequencing was performed with immunoSEQ multiplex PCR; in TCRdb, only in-frame clones are kept and a portion is missing. D and trimming come from the DNA, and the V and J calls and clone size come from that table. The sample includes about 220,000 clones, 70% to 90% seen only once; the top ten take over 2%. Germline CDR1 reads LGHDT; CDR2 reads YNNKEL (reference sequence). The CDR3 is 14 residues long. V lost 2 bases, J lost 6 bases, and 14 bases lay in between. The Seattle patients joined while their infection was active and were tracked longitudinally afterward.

This rearrangement joins TRBV3-1 (or the pseudogene TRBV3-2) to TRBJ2-7; perhaps TRBD1 as D (6 bases). This sequence originates from a woman aged 70-85 years with COVID-19, enrolled during active disease. Material: peripheral blood. CDR3 DNA sequence: TGTGCCAGCAGCCAATCGGACAGAAGGGGCGAGCAGTACTTC. It specifies CASSQSDRRGEQYF.